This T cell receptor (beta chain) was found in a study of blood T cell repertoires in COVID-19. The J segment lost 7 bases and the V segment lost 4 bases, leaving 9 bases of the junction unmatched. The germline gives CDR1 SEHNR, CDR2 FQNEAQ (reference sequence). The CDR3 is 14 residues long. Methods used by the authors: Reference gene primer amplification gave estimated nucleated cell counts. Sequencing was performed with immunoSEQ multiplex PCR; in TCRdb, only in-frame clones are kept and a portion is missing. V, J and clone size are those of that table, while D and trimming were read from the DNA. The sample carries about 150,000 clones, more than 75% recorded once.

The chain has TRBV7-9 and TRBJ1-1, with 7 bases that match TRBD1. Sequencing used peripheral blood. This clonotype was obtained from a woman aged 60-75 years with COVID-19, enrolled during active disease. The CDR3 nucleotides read TGTGCCAGCAGCTCGGCAGGGGGTTTCGGTGAAGCTTTCTTT. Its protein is CASSSAGGFGEAFF.